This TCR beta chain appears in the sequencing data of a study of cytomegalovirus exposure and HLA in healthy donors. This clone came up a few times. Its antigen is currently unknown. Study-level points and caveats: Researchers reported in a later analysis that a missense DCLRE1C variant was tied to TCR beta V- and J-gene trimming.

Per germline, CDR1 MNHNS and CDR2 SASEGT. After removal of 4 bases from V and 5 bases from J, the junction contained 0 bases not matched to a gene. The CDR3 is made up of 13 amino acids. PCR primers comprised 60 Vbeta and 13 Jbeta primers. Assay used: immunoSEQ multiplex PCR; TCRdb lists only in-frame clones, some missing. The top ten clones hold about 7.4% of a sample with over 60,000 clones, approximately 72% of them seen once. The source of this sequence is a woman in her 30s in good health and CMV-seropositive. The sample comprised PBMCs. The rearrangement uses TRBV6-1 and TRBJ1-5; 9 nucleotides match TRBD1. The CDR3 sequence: CASSGTGDQPQHF. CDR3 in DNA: TGTGCCAGCAGTGGGACAGGGGATCAGCCCCAGCATTTT.